The sequence of this TCR beta chain was determined in a study of blood T cells in healthy people across ages. Study observations and caveats: PBMCs that were unsorted prevented a conclusive naive versus antigen-experienced comparison.

The sample holds many counts of this clonotype. Its target is not known. The germline V gene encodes CDR1 SQVTM and CDR2 ANQGSEA. This CDR3 is 17 amino acids long. Trimming took 6 bases from V and 5 from J, leaving 28 bases between them. A sample-barcoded 5' primer and a J-beta primer mix were used in a second PCR of about 7 to 11 cycles. MiXCR, run by TCRdb on the 5' RACE reads, gives a single entry per CDR3 protein. The sample consists of under 2 million distinct CDR3 sequences, about 31% of them appearing once. The receptor was isolated from a woman aged 25 to 39 in good health. The chain is built from TRBV29-1 and TRBJ2-5, with D possibly being TRBD2 (6 bases). The sample comprised blood. CDR3 sequence: CSVIRTKGGLSRETQYF. CDR3 coding DNA: TGCAGCGTGATCCGAACCAAGGGAGGACTGTCCAGGGAGACCCAGTACTTC.